The TCR beta chain under discussion was sequenced for a study of cytomegalovirus exposure and HLA in healthy donors. Study-level findings and limits: The likely origin of a cluster of highly shared sequence variants was a sequencing artifact.

Donors sampled were nominally healthy, though unrecorded immune exposures were likely. With regard to this clone: The antigen remains unidentified.

Use of 60 Vbeta and 13 Jbeta primers characterized the PCR. Method: immunoSEQ multiplex PCR; TCRdb's copy keeps in-frame clones and lacks some. The sample gives 150,000 to 180,000 clones, roughly 80% of which show up once; around 13% is in the top ten. CDR1 is SGHRS, CDR2 YFSETQ, per germline. V was clipped by 4 bases and J by 2 bases; unmatched bases: 3. The CDR3 runs to 14 residues. Source material: PBMCs. This chain connects TRBV5-1 to TRBJ1-2, with 9 nucleotides matching TRBD1. The TCR was taken from a young man in good health and CMV-seropositive. CDR3 sequence: CASSGGTGNYGYTF. The CDR3 DNA is TGCGCCAGCAGCGGGGGGACAGGGAACTATGGCTACACCTTC.